Presented here are 32 T cell receptor beta chains from one specimen sequenced in a study of cytomegalovirus exposure and HLA in healthy donors. The PCR contained 60 Vbeta and 13 Jbeta primers. Method: immunoSEQ multiplex PCR; TCRdb's copy keeps in-frame clones and lacks some. The sample shows more than 75,000 clones, approximately 74% of them seen only once. What was sequenced was PBMCs. Every receptor here comes from a woman aged 45 to 65 in good health and CMV-seropositive.

The V gene is TRBV6-5, the J gene TRBJ2-7, with D possibly TRBD1 on 5 matching bases. The germline CDR1 and CDR2 sequences are MNHEY and SVGAGI. The V gene lost 2 bases and the J gene lost 2 bases, with 13 bases spanning the gap. CDR3 length: 15 residues. CDR3 sequence reads: CASSYRQLGAYEQYF. The CDR3 DNA reads as TGTGCCAGCAGTTACCGTCAGCTAGGGGCCTACGAGCAGTACTTC.

The chain uses TRBV5-4 and TRBJ1-1, with D possibly TRBD1 on 5 matching bases. The germline V gene has CDR1 SGHNT and CDR2 YYREEE (reference sequence). This CDR3 is built from 13 residues. V gave up 4 bases and J gave up 7 bases, with 14 bases separating them. CDR3 DNA sequence: TGTGCCAGCAGCACCCACGGGGGGGGTGAAGCTTTCTTT. Translated, it gives CASSTHGGGEAFF.

In nucleotides, the CDR3 is TGTGCCAGCAGTCCCCGCAGGGGGCTCTCCTACGAGCAGTACTTC. This codes for CASSPRRGLSYEQYF. This chain links TRBV6-5 with TRBJ2-7, with 8 bases that match TRBD1. This CDR3 is built from 15 residues. J was trimmed by 0 bases and V by 5 bases; bases with no gene match: 6. Germline V gives CDR1 MNHEY, CDR2 SVGAGI.

The table lists this clone with a count of one. The chain uses TRBV19 and TRBJ2-7, with 9 bases aligning to TRBD1. The CDR3 loop spans 14 amino acids. Looked up from germline, CDR1 is LNHDA and CDR2 is SQIVND (reference sequence). Trimming took 6 bases from V and 3 from J; bases not matched to a gene: 6. The CDR3 region has the DNA TGTGCCAGTAGGCCGACAGGGGGGGGCTACGAGCAGTACTTC. This translates into CASRPTGGGYEQYF. The complete variable domain, with remaining parts taken from reference TRBV19 and TRBJ2-7, reads DGGITQSPKYLFRKEGQNVTLSCEQNLNHDAMYWYRQDPGQGLRLIYYSQIVNDFQKGDIAEGYSVSREKKESFPLTVTSAQKNPTAFYLCASRPTGGGYEQYFGPGTRLTVT.

This chain connects TRBV15 to TRBJ2-2, with TRBD2 matching 12 bases. There are 16 residues in the CDR3. V shed 1 base, J shed 5 bases, and the junction held 2 bases outside the gene matches. Germline V gene data show CDR1 as LNHNV and CDR2 as YYDKDF (reference sequence). DNA for the CDR3: TGTGCCACCAGCAGAGCTGGGACTAGCGGGACCGGGGAGCTGTTTTTT. Its protein is CATSRAGTSGTGELFF.

The chain employs TRBV4-1 and TRBJ1-3; 8 bases align to TRBD1. After removal of 1 base from V and 5 bases from J, the junction contained 7 bases not matched to a gene. CDR1 MGHRA and CDR2 YSYEKL come from the germline V gene. This CDR3 contains 16 residues. The CDR3 DNA is TGCGCCAGCAGCCAAGGATCGGGACAGGCTCGAAACACCATATATTTT. Encoded protein: CASSQGSGQARNTIYF.

The chain links TRBV19 to TRBJ1-1; the D is unclear. Per germline, CDR1 LNHDA and CDR2 SQIVND (reference sequence). V lost 6 bases and J 6 bases, leaving 11 bases between the germline ends. The CDR3 sequence is 12 residues long. The chain's CDR3 is CASRSGFAEAFF. Written as DNA, the CDR3 is TGTGCCAGTAGATCCGGTTTTGCTGAAGCTTTCTTT.

The chain links TRBV19 to TRBJ1-1; 7 bases are shared with TRBD1. Germline CDR1 is LNHDA and CDR2 is SQIVND (reference sequence). Losses at the gene ends were 7 bases for V and 2 bases for J; bases not matched to a gene: 10. The CDR3 loop spans 15 amino acids. The CDR3 sequence: CASTQRGGLNTEAFF. The CDR3 DNA sequence: TGTGCCAGTACCCAGCGAGGGGGCCTTAACACTGAAGCTTTCTTT.

This sequence joins TRBV10-1 and TRBJ2-1; the D gene is possibly TRBD2 (5 bases). The CDR3 length is 15 residues. The V and J ends lost 0 bases and 3 bases respectively, with 9 bases between them. Germline V CDR1 and CDR2: WNHNN, SYGVQD (reference sequence). CDR3 loop: CASSESGRFYNEQFF. Here the CDR3 DNA reads TGCGCCAGCAGTGAGTCGGGGAGATTCTACAATGAGCAGTTCTTC.

The chain is built from TRBV15 and TRBJ2-1; 12 nucleotides agree with TRBD1. Trimming removed 5 bases from V and 2 bases from J; junction bases left unmatched: 4. Looked up from germline, CDR1 is LNHNV and CDR2 is YYDKDF (reference sequence). This CDR3 spans 16 amino acids. This CDR3 is CATSGGTGGAYNEQFF. CDR3 sequence (DNA): TGTGCCACCAGCGGCGGGACAGGGGGCGCCTACAATGAGCAGTTCTTC.

The chain is built from TRBV30 and TRBJ1-5; D perhaps matches TRBD1 (5 bases). CDR1 is GTSNPN, CDR2 SVGIG, per germline (reference sequence). This CDR3 contains 14 residues. V was clipped by 3 bases and J by 9 bases, with 18 bases between them. DNA of the CDR3: TGTGCCTGGAGCCTCGGGGGGGGAACCCGGCCCCAGCATTTT. It specifies CAWSLGGGTRPQHF.

This clone was picked up one time. V and J are TRBV29-1 and TRBJ2-1; 7 nucleotides align to TRBD2. This CDR3 spans 13 amino acids. After removal of 7 bases from V and 7 bases from J, the junction contained 10 bases not matched to a gene. Germline V lookup: CDR1 SQVTM, CDR2 ANQGSEA. CDR3 sequence: CSDNYAGRNEQFF. For the CDR3, the DNA is TGCAGCGATAACTATGCCGGGAGGAATGAGCAGTTCTTC.

This clone turned up a few times. This rearrangement joins TRBV5-5 to TRBJ1-1; TRBD1 matches at 7 bases. This CDR3 contains 14 residues. V lost 5 bases to trimming and J lost 0 bases; unmatched junction nucleotides: 4. Germline V gene lookup returns CDR1 SGHKS and CDR2 YYEKEE (reference sequence). This CDR3 is CASRLGQLNTEAFF. CDR3 sequence (DNA): TGTGCCAGCAGACTGGGACAGCTGAACACTGAAGCTTTCTTT. Filled out from reference TRBV5-5 and TRBJ1-1, the complete variable domain reads DAGVTQSPTHLIKTRGQQVTLRCSPISGHKSVSWYQQVLGQGPQFIFQYYEKEERGRGNFPDRFSARQFPNYSSELNVNALLLGDSALYLCASRLGQLNTEAFFGQGTRLTVV.

J is TRBJ1-1 and V is TRBV15; 10 bases match TRBD1. This CDR3 has 15 amino acids. Trimming at V came to 7 bases and at J to 3 bases, leaving 8 bases not matched to a gene. The germline V gene has CDR1 LNHNV and CDR2 YYDKDF (reference sequence). This chain's CDR3 is CATNKATGGHTEAFF. In DNA, the CDR3 is TGTGCCACCAATAAAGCGACAGGGGGCCACACTGAAGCTTTCTTT.

The J gene is TRBJ2-3, the V gene TRBV27, with TRBD2 matching 15 bases. The CDR3 spans 17 residues. Germline CDR1 reads MNHEY; CDR2 reads SMNVEV (reference sequence). Germline trimming cut 5 bases from V and 8 bases from J; bases unmatched to any gene: 11. The CDR3 DNA reads TGTGCCAGCAGTCCGCTAGCCGGACTAGCGGGAGGGAGTACGCAGTATTTT. Its protein product is CASSPLAGLAGGSTQYF.

This chain joins TRBV5-5 and TRBJ1-1; D remains unclear. Germline lookup yields CDR1 SGHKS and CDR2 YYEKEE (reference sequence). The V end lost 4 bases, the J end lost 0 bases, and 4 bases lay between the germline ends. This CDR3 comprises 12 residues. The CDR3 region is CASSPLNTEAFF. The CDR3 DNA reads as TGTGCCAGCAGCCCCTTGAACACTGAAGCTTTCTTT.

V and J are TRBV5-5 and TRBJ2-7, with a possible D match to TRBD1 (6 bases). This CDR3 contains 12 residues. Germline loops: CDR1 SGHKS, CDR2 YYEKEE (reference sequence). Trimming cost V 3 bases and J 7 bases, with 11 bases left between them. The CDR3 spells CASSSGVGEQYF. For the CDR3, the DNA is TGTGCCAGCAGCTCAGGGGTTGGGGAGCAGTACTTC.

The rearrangement uses TRBV9 and TRBJ2-3; D ambiguous. Germline V CDR1 and CDR2: SGDLS, YYNGEE. This CDR3 region has 13 residues. Trimming stripped 4 bases from V and 0 bases from J, with 6 bases between. CDR3 DNA: TGTGCCAGCAGCTATATCAGCACAGATACGCAGTATTTT. Protein product: CASSYISTDTQYF.

The V and J genes are TRBV2 and TRBJ2-2; D gene ambiguous. This CDR3 is built from 11 residues. Trimming stripped 6 bases from V and 8 bases from J, with 7 bases between. CDR1 is SNHLY, CDR2 FYNNEI, per germline. CDR3 DNA sequence: TGTGCCAGCAGCCCGAGGGGGGAGCTGTTTTTT. Amino acids: CASSPRGELFF.

This sequence joins TRBV18 and TRBJ1-1; 11 bases fit TRBD1. V dropped 3 bases and J dropped 10; count of bases not matched to a gene: 1. The CDR3 runs 12 residues. The germline V gene has CDR1 KGHSH and CDR2 LQKENI. DNA of the CDR3: TGTGCCAGCTCACCGGGACAGGGGGGAGCTTTCTTT. Protein: CASSPGQGGAFF.

As for this clone: The junction shows a germline mismatch at one end, possibly a read error. This chain connects TRBV5-6 to TRBJ1-5, with a tentative D call TRBD1 (5 bases). The CDR3 spans 13 residues. CDR1 is SGHDT and CDR2 is YYEEEE in the germline V gene. The CDR3 DNA reads as TGTGCCAGCAGTTCGACAGCGAATCAGCCCCAGAATTTT. Translated, it gives CASSSTANQPQNF. Drawing the rest from reference TRBV5-6 and TRBJ1-5, the complete variable domain is DAGVTQSPTHLIKTRGQQVTLRCSPKSGHDTVSWYQQALGQGPQFIFQYYEEEERQRGNFPDRFSGHQFPNYSSELNVNALLLGDSALYLCASSSTANQPQNFGDGTRLSIL.

The rearrangement joins TRBV6-1 to TRBJ2-7; 10 nucleotides align to TRBD2. This CDR3 has 14 residues. The V segment lost 8 bases and the J segment 2 bases; nucleotides outside the gene matches: 6. Germline CDR1 is MNHNS and CDR2 is SASEGT. CDR3 region: CASGWTSGTYEQYF. CDR3 DNA sequence: TGTGCCAGCGGTTGGACTAGCGGTACCTACGAGCAGTACTTC.

This clone was detected once. The V and J genes are TRBV7-9 and TRBJ2-7; TRBD2 is a possible D gene (6 bases). Germline V CDR1 and CDR2: SEHNR, FQNEAQ (reference sequence). The CDR3 totals 14 residues. V lost 1 base and J 2 bases, leaving 9 bases between the germline ends. CDR3 in amino acids: CASSLGLAPYEQYF. The CDR3 DNA is TGTGCCAGCAGCTTAGGTCTAGCGCCCTACGAGCAGTACTTC.

This clone appeared a single time. The chain joins TRBV28 to TRBJ1-2, with a possible D match to TRBD1 (5 bases). The CDR3 length is 15 residues. CDR1 and CDR2 from the germline V gene are MDHEN and SYDVKM. V was cut by 6 bases and J by 7 bases, with 21 bases left in between. The CDR3 sequence is CASRPTDGTGGGYTF. The CDR3 nucleotides are TGTGCCAGCAGGCCGACGGACGGGACCGGGGGTGGCTACACCTTC.

Comments on this clone: The same CDR3 can be traced to other DNA sequences in this sample. The J gene is TRBJ2-1, the V gene TRBV5-6; D is perhaps TRBD1 (6 bases). This CDR3 has 16 amino acids. Germline CDR1 is SGHDT and CDR2 is YYEEEE. V was shortened by 0 bases and J by 0 bases, with 10 bases between the two germline ends. CDR3 sequence: CASSLGGGSSYNEQFF. The CDR3 nucleotides are TGTGCCAGCAGCTTGGGAGGGGGTAGCTCCTACAATGAGCAGTTCTTC. Based on the CDR3 plus reference TRBV5-6 and TRBJ2-1, the full variable domain is DAGVTQSPTHLIKTRGQQVTLRCSPKSGHDTVSWYQQALGQGPQFIFQYYEEEERQRGNFPDRFSGHQFPNYSSELNVNALLLGDSALYLCASSLGGGSSYNEQFFGPGTRLTVL.

The sample holds many counts of this clone. The chain carries TRBV10-2 and TRBJ2-1; D is possibly TRBD2 (6 bases). Germline CDR1 WSHSY, CDR2 SAAADI. Trimming pared 8 bases from V and 0 bases from J, leaving 8 bases between. CDR3 length: 13 residues. In DNA form, the CDR3 reads TGCGCCAGCGCGACTAGCTCCTACAATGAGCAGTTCTTC. Amino acids: CASATSSYNEQFF.

The chain links TRBV9 to TRBJ2-7; D not resolved. V dropped 5 bases and J dropped 0 bases, with 9 bases sitting between them. The CDR3 consists of 13 residues. Germline assignment: CDR1 SGDLS and CDR2 YYNGEE. The CDR3 sequence is CASSGTSSYEQYF. CDR3 bases: TGTGCCAGCAGTGGCACCAGCTCCTACGAGCAGTACTTC.

The CDR3 DNA reads as TGTGCCAGCGGACTAGCGGGAGGTGCAGATACGCAGTATTTT. Its translation is CASGLAGGADTQYF. The genes are TRBV19 and TRBJ2-3; the match to TRBD2 covers 14 bases. The germline CDR1 and CDR2 sequences are LNHDA and SQIVND (reference sequence). This CDR3 is built from 14 residues. V lost 9 bases and J lost 4; bases outside the gene matches: 3.

This clone appeared a single time. The CDR3 loop is CASSLETGEKLFF. In DNA, the CDR3 is TGTGCCAGCAGCTTAGAGACAGGGGAAAAACTGTTTTTT. This chain uses TRBV7-9 with TRBJ1-4; 7 bases are a match to TRBD1. Trimming removed 1 base from V and 8 bases from J; junction bases left unmatched: 1. The length of the CDR3 is 13 residues. The germline V gene encodes CDR1 SEHNR and CDR2 FQNEAQ (reference sequence).

The chain links TRBV6-5 to TRBJ1-1; maybe TRBD1 (5 bases). Per the germline V gene, CDR1 is MNHEY and CDR2 is SVGAGI. The CDR3 has 16 residues. The V gene lost 0 bases and the J gene lost 5 bases, with 16 bases spanning the gap. The CDR3 here is CASSYSGGGVWTEAFF. The CDR3 coding sequence is TGTGCCAGCAGTTACTCGGGGGGAGGGGTATGGACTGAAGCTTTCTTT.

The rearrangement joins TRBV5-1 to TRBJ1-1; 7 bases are shared with TRBD1. The CDR3 is 15 amino acids. Germline V lookup: CDR1 SGHRS, CDR2 YFSETQ. J gave up 5 bases and V 4 bases, and 11 bases lay outside the gene matches. CDR3 residues: CASSAFTGTATEAFF. The CDR3 nucleotides are TGCGCCAGCAGCGCCTTTACCGGGACAGCTACTGAAGCTTTCTTT.

The V and J genes are TRBV19 and TRBJ1-5; D is unresolved. Per the germline V gene, CDR1 is LNHDA and CDR2 is SQIVND (reference sequence). This CDR3 region has 13 residues. V dropped 6 bases and J dropped 9 bases, with 15 bases sitting between them. The CDR3 DNA follows: TGTGCCAGTAGGACCCACAGCGGGCGGCCCCAGCATTTT. This codes for CASRTHSGRPQHF.